This T cell receptor beta chain is drawn from a study of T-cell memory formation after mild COVID-19. TCRdb processed the 5' RACE reads anew with MiXCR; each CDR3 protein has one entry. Of around 190,000 distinct CDR3 sequences listed, roughly 20% are singletons. This clonotype has more than one count but fewer than ten. CDR3 length: 17 residues. Trimming took off 7 bases at V and 0 bases at J, with 16 bases between the two ends. Per the germline V gene, CDR1 is MNHEY and CDR2 is SVGEGT. This clonotype was sampled from a young man who had mild COVID-19 (a few samples of this study predate the infection). Cell type and time point are not known. What was sequenced was PBMCs or a T cell subset sorted from them (not recorded which). This sequence joins TRBV6-2 or TRBV6-3 and TRBJ2-6; D gene ambiguous. DNA of the CDR3: TGTGCCAGCATGGCAATCGGGTTCCTCTCTGGGGCCAACGTCCTGACTTTC. The encoded protein is CASMAIGFLSGANVLTF.